Included here is one TCR beta chain sequence, with context. The sample comes from a study of blood T cell repertoires in COVID-19. Study context: Some COVID-19 samples were acute and others convalescent; all came from the United States, Italy and Spain.

Original data processing: Scientists estimated how many nucleated cells there were by amplifying reference gene primers. Measured with immunoSEQ multiplex PCR; TCRdb has only the in-frame clones, and not every one. Clone size and V and J calls were adopted from that table, with D and trimming inferred from the DNA. The sample includes about 63,000 clones, 70% to 90% of them seen just once. The length of the CDR3 is 13 residues. Germline CDR1 reads LGHDT; CDR2 reads YNNKEL (reference sequence). V was trimmed by 1 base and J by 3 bases, leaving 7 bases between them. The specimen was peripheral blood. The sequence derives from a man aged 55-75 years with COVID-19, enrolled during active disease. The chain couples TRBV3-1 (or the pseudogene TRBV3-2) to TRBJ2-7; no clear D. CDR3 DNA: TGTGCCAGCAGCCAAGGAGGCCTCTACGAGCAGTACTTC. This translates into CASSQGGLYEQYF.